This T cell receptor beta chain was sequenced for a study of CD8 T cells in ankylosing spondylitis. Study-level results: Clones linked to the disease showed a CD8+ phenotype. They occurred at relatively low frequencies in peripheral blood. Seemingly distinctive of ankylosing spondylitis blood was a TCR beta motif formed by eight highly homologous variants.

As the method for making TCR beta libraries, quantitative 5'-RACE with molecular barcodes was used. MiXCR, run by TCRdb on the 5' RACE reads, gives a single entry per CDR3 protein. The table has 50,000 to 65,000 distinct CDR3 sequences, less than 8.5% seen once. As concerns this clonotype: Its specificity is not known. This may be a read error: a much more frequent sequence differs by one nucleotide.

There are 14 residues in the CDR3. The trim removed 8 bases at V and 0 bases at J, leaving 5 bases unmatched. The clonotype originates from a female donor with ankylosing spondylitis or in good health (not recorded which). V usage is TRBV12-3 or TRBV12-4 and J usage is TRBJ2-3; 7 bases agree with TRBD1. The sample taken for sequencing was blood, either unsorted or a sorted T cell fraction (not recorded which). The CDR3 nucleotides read TGTGCCAGCGGGTCGGGACAGAGCACAGATACGCAGTATTTT. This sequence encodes CASGSGQSTDTQYF.